This T cell receptor (beta chain) originates from a study of T cell responses to AZD1222 COVID-19 vaccine. Looking at the study overall: Pooling was applied to second doses at about 4 or about 12 weeks.

Some clones are missing from TCRdb's copy, which holds only in-frame ones; the method was immunoSEQ multiplex PCR. The sample lists 150,000 or so clones, 80% to 90% occurring once. In germline, CDR1 is SNHLY, CDR2 FYNNEI. V shed 6 bases and J shed 6 bases, with 15 bases lying between them. There are 14 residues in the CDR3. The V gene is TRBV2, the J gene TRBJ1-5, with no clear D. The material was peripheral blood, obtained on day 0 of AZD1222 vaccination. This TCR came from an adult in good health. The CDR3 DNA reads as TGTGCCAGCAGGCTTCCAGGTTCCATTCAGCCCCAGCATTTT. Translating it yields CASRLPGSIQPQHF. The variable domain in full, completed from reference TRBV2 and TRBJ1-5, reads EPEVTQTPSHQVTQMGQEVILRCVPISNHLYFYWYRQILGQKVEFLVSFYNNEISEKSEIFDDQFSVERPDGSNFTLKIRSTKLEDSAMYFCASRLPGSIQPQHFGDGTRLSIL.